Here is one T cell receptor (beta chain) with its context. The antigen is undetermined. The source of the sample is a study of T-cell memory formation after mild COVID-19. Study at large: The two donors had largely donor-specific TCR clusters.

This CDR3 spans 15 amino acids. Trimming pared 5 bases from V and 1 base from J, leaving 13 bases between. TCR alpha and TCR beta cDNA libraries with sample barcodes and UMIs came from 5'RACE using constant-segment primers. TCRdb re-called the 5' RACE reads through MiXCR, storing one row per CDR3 protein. The sample has 350,000 to 500,000 distinct CDR3 sequences, less than 25% seen once. Regarding the study as a whole: Researchers report contracting CD4+ clones mostly in CM and EM, with CD8+ clones in EMRA.

This TCR was recovered from an adult woman who had mild COVID-19 (a few samples of this study predate the infection). Cell type and time point are not known. The material sequenced was PBMCs or a T cell subset sorted from them (not recorded which). This rearrangement joins TRBV12-3 or TRBV12-4 to TRBJ2-3; maybe TRBD2 (5 bases). The CDR3 spells CASSTAGMRTDTQYF. The CDR3 nucleotides read TGTGCCAGCAGTACGGCCGGGATGCGCACAGATACGCAGTATTTT.